Only a few counts were recorded for the clone carrying this T cell receptor (beta chain). What it recognizes is unknown. This sample was included in a study of cytomegalovirus exposure and HLA in healthy donors. Overall study results and limits: Earlier analysis found most TCR beta V segments productive about 90% or about 30% of the time.

Amplification used 60 Vbeta primers and 13 Jbeta primers. Here immunoSEQ multiplex PCR was the method, and the copy in TCRdb shows in-frame clones only, minus some. The table includes 130,000 or so clones, around 75% detected once. The source material was PBMCs. This sequence originates from a woman in her 40s in good health and CMV-seropositive.

The CDR3 reads CASAPLDRSYEQYF. Here the CDR3 DNA reads TGTGCCAGCGCGCCTCTGGACAGGTCCTACGAGCAGTACTTC. The rearrangement links TRBV28 to TRBJ2-7; 7 nucleotides line up with TRBD1. The CDR3 runs 14 residues. Trimming cost V 8 bases and J 1 base; bases outside gene matches: 8. CDR1 is MDHEN, CDR2 SYDVKM, per germline.